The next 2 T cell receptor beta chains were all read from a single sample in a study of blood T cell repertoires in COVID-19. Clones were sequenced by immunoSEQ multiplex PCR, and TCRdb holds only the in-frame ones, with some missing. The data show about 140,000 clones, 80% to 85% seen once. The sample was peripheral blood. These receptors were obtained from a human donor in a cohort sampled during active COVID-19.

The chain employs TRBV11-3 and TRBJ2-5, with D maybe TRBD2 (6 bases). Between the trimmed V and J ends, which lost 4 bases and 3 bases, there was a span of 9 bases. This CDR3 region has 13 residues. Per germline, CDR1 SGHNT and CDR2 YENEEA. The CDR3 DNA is TGTGCCAGCAGCTACGGGGGAAAAGAGACCCAGTACTTC. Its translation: CASSYGGKETQYF.

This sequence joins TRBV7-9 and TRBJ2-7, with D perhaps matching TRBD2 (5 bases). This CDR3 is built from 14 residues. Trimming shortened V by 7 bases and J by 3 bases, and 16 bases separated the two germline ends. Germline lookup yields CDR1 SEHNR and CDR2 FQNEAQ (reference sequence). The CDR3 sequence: CASTDNPEGYEQYF. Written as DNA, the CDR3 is TGTGCCAGCACCGACAACCCCGAGGGCTACGAGCAGTACTTC. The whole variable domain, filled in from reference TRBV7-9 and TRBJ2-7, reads DTGVSQNPRHKITKRGQNVTFRCDPISEHNRLYWYRQTLGQGPEFLTYFQNEAQLEKSRLLSDRFSAERPKGSFSTLEIQRTEQGDSAMYLCASTDNPEGYEQYFGPGTRLTVT.